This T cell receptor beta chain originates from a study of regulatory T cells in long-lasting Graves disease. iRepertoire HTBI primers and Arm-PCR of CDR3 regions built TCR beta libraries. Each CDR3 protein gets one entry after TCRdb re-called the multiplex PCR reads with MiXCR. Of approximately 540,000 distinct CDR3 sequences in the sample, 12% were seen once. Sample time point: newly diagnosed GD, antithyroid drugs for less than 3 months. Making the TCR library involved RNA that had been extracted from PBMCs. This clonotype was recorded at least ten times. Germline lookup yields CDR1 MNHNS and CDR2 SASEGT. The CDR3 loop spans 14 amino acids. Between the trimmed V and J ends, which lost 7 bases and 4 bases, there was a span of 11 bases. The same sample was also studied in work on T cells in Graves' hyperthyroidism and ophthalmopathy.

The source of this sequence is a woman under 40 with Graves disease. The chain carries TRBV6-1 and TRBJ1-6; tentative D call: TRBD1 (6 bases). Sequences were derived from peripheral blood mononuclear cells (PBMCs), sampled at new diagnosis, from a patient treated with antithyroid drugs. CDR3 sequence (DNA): TGTGCCAGCAAGACAGGAGAATATAATTCACCCCTCCACTTT. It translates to CASKTGEYNSPLHF.